This T cell receptor (beta chain) was captured by sequencing in a study of vaccination effects on CD4 cells after COVID-19. The CDR3 length is 14 residues. J gave up 3 bases and V 5 bases, and 4 bases lay outside the gene matches. Germline values: CDR1 MNHEY, CDR2 SVGAGI. With respect to this clone: Its specificity is unknown.

This table comes from immunoSEQ multiplex PCR, and its TCRdb copy is limited to in-frame clones, with some not included. Of more than 55,000 clones in the sample, approximately 80% are singletons; the top ten hold about 4.4%. Isolation of CD4+ T cells took place after ten to eleven days of culture. Two doses of BNT162b2 or mRNA-1273 vaccine were administered to participants. Cultures received IL-2 medium that replaced half the medium on days 3 and 7. The sequence came from a human donor who received a COVID-19 vaccine. Specimen: CD4+ T cells from PBMCs cultured without peptide, collected after COVID-19 vaccination. The rearrangement joins TRBV6-5 to TRBJ1-3; TRBD1 matches 7 bases. Written as DNA, the CDR3 is TGTGCCAGCAGTCGTACAGGGGATGGAAACACCATATATTTT. This encodes CASSRTGDGNTIYF.